This T cell receptor (beta chain) was sequenced in a study of naive and memory T cell subsets. The SP2 primer and nested alpha and beta constant region primers amplified ligated cDNA in four rounds. TCRdb ran MiXCR on the UMI-ligation and nested PCR reads and lists one entry per CDR3 protein. The sample shows around 14,000 distinct CDR3 sequences, 4% to 6.5% of them seen only once. This clonotype has ten or more counts. The antigen is not known. The sample's treatment: skin biopsy from PPD injection site in Mantoux-positive individual. An oligonucleotide containing a UMI was ligated to the 3' end of TCR cDNA. Study-wide findings and caveats: Both skin biopsy types reportedly yielded TCRs, tuberculin sites far more.

This TCR was recovered from an adult in good health. This specimen consisted of skin, obtained from a tuberculin skin test site.

This CDR3 reads CASSSWTSEQYF. CDR3 nucleotide sequence: TGTGCCAGCAGCTCCTGGACTAGTGAGCAGTACTTC. This chain uses TRBV7-2 with TRBJ2-7, with TRBD2 matching 7 bases. CDR1 and CDR2 (germline): SGHTA, FQGNSA. With V trimmed by 4 bases and J by 7 bases, 4 bases remained unmatched. The CDR3 totals 12 residues.